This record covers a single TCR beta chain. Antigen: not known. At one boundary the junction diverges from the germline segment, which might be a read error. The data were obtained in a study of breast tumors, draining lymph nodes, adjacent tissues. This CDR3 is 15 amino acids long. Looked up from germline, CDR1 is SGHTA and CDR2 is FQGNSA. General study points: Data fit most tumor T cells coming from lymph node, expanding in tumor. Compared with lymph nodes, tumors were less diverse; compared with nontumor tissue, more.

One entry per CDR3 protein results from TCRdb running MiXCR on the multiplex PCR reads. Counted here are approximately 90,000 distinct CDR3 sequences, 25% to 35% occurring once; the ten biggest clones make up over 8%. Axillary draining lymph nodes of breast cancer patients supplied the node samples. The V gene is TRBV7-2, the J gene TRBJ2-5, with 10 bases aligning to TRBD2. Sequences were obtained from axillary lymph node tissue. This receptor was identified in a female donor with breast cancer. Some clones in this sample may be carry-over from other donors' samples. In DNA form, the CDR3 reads TGTGCCAGCGGCCCCTCCTGGCTAGCGGGAGAGACCCAGCACTTC. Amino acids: CASGPSWLAGETQHF.